The 9 T cell receptor beta chains in this list originate from one sample, sequenced in a study of T cells in Graves' hyperthyroidism and ophthalmopathy. Researchers amplified the TCR beta CDR3 regions from RNA transcripts. RT-PCR in the first round (using the HTBI primer set) targeted the TCR CDR3. TCRdb re-derived calls from the multiplex PCR reads in MiXCR, one entry per CDR3 protein. The table includes under 300,000 distinct CDR3 sequences, roughly 15% detected once. What was sequenced was blood. The receptors were sampled from a woman aged 35 to 49 with Graves' hyperthyroidism.

This clonotype was detected many times. The chain links TRBV15 to TRBJ2-5; D possibly corresponds to TRBD2 (5 bases). Between the trimmed V and J ends, which lost 3 bases and 4 bases, there was a span of 12 bases. This CDR3 has 14 residues. Germline CDR1 is LNHNV and CDR2 is YYDKDF (reference sequence). CDR3 in amino acids: CATSRISVVETQYF. In DNA form, the CDR3 reads TGTGCCACCAGCAGGATTAGCGTCGTAGAGACCCAGTACTTC.

The table lists this clonotype with many counts. V and J are TRBV20-1 and TRBJ1-1; tentative D call: TRBD1 (5 bases). V lost 0 bases and J lost 4, with 15 bases in between. The V gene's germline CDR1 is DFQATT and CDR2 SNEGSKA (reference sequence). The length of the CDR3 is 15 residues. CDR3 coding DNA: TGCAGTGCTAGAGATTCCAGTCCCCAGGGCACTGAAGCTTTCTTT. Protein sequence: CSARDSSPQGTEAFF.

This chain connects TRBV19 to TRBJ1-5, with no clear D. Trimming stripped 5 bases from V and 4 bases from J, with 15 bases between. Germline-derived CDR1 and CDR2 are LNHDA and SQIVND (reference sequence). This CDR3 has 15 residues. CDR3 amino acids: CASSDRAWVNQPQHF. As DNA, the CDR3 is TGTGCCAGTAGTGACCGGGCCTGGGTAAATCAGCCCCAGCATTTT.

This clonotype was observed at least ten times. The chain employs TRBV7-9 and TRBJ2-7; no clear D. Trimming took off 1 base at V and 2 bases at J, with 12 bases between the two ends. This CDR3 is built from 15 residues. Looked up from germline, CDR1 is SEHNR and CDR2 is FQNEAQ (reference sequence). The CDR3 DNA is TGTGCCAGCAGCTTAGAGTTTGACCCTCCCTACGAGCAGTACTTC. This sequence encodes CASSLEFDPPYEQYF.

Ten or more counts support this clonotype. The chain is built from TRBV24-1 and TRBJ2-1, with TRBD2 identical over 9 bases. CDR1 is KGHDR, CDR2 SFDVKD, per germline. The CDR3 sequence is 15 residues long. V shed 6 bases and J 4 bases; nucleotides not matched to a gene: 6. CDR3 DNA: TGTGCCACCAGTCCTAGCGGGAAGCCTTACAATGAGCAGTTCTTC. It encodes CATSPSGKPYNEQFF.

This clonotype has more than one count but fewer than ten. This chain connects TRBV7-8 to TRBJ1-5, with D perhaps TRBD1 (5 bases). The germline CDR1 and CDR2 sequences are SGHVS and FQNEAQ. V was clipped by 5 bases and J by 2 bases, with 25 bases between them. The CDR3 is 19 amino acids. As DNA, the CDR3 is TGTGCCAGCAGCCAATATAGGGGCCCAAACCGAAATGGCAATCAGCCCCAGCATTTT. Encoded protein: CASSQYRGPNRNGNQPQHF.

This clonotype was observed many times. The chain has TRBV2 and TRBJ2-3; D is unclear. Germline-derived CDR1 and CDR2 are SNHLY and FYNNEI. The CDR3 totals 13 residues. V was pared by 6 bases and J by 6 bases, with 13 bases between. The chain's CDR3 is CASSGQVLDTQYF. The CDR3 nucleotides are TGTGCCAGCAGCGGTCAGGTTCTGGATACGCAGTATTTT.

This clonotype came up many times. This chain uses TRBV20-1 with TRBJ2-1, with TRBD2 matching 16 bases. From germline, CDR1 is DFQATT and CDR2 SNEGSKA (reference sequence). Germline trimming cut 6 bases from V and 0 bases from J; bases unmatched to any gene: 8. CDR3 length: 18 residues. The CDR3 reads CSAEGLAGGPFSYNEQFF. CDR3 DNA: TGCAGTGCCGAGGGACTAGCGGGAGGGCCCTTCTCCTACAATGAGCAGTTCTTC.

This clonotype has more than one count but fewer than ten. The chain recombines TRBV27 with TRBJ2-1, with 9 bases identical to TRBD2. The CDR3 covers 16 residues. With V trimmed by 2 bases and J by 8 bases, 10 bases remained unmatched. The germline CDR1 and CDR2 sequences are MNHEY and SMNVEV (reference sequence). CDR3 sequence (DNA): TGTGCCAGCAGTTTAAATCCCGCGGGAGGGGGCCATGAGCAGTTCTTC. Translated: CASSLNPAGGGHEQFF.